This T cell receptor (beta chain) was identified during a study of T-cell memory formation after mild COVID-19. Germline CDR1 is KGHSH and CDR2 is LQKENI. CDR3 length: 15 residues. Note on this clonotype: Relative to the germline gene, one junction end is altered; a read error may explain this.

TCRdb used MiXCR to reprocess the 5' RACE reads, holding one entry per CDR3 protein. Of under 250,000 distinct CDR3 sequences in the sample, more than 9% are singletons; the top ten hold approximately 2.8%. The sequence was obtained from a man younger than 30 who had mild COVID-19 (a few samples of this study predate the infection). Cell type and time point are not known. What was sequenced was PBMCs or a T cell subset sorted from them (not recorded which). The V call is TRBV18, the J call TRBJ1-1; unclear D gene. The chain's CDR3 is CASSPPIRRNTEAFF. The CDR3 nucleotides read TGTGCCAGCTCACCCCCCATCAGGAGGAACACTGAGGCTTTCTTT.